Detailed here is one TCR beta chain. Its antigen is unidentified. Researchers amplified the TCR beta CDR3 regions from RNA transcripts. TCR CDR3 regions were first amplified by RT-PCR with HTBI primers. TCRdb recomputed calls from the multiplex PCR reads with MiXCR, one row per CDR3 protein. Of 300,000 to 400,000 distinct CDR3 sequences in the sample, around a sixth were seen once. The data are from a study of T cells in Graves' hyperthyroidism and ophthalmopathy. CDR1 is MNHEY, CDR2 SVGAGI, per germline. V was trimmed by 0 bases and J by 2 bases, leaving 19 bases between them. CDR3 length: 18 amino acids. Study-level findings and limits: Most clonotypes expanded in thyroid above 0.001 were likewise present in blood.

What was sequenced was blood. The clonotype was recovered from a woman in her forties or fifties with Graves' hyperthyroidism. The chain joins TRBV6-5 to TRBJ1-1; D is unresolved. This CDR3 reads CASSYSAQHNWDNTEAFF. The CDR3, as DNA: TGTGCCAGCAGTTACTCAGCGCAGCACAACTGGGATAACACTGAAGCTTTCTTT.